The present T cell receptor beta chain was sequenced within a study of cytotoxic CD8 clonotypes in ibrutinib-treated CLL. Turning to the study itself: The response samples were taken once patients had been treated for a median of around 11 months, range 6 to 36. Whole-study findings and limits: Public clonotypes were seen rarely and were contracted or stable on treatment. Baseline clonality exceeded age-matched healthy donors and tracked circulating CD8+ T-cell counts. Higher clonality was seen at ibrutinib response and a return toward baseline at progression.

A word on this clone: What it recognizes is unknown.

Repertoires were generated with immunoSEQ multiplex PCR, while TCRdb's copy carries only in-frame clones and drops some. In the table there are some 300,000 clones, 80% of which are singletons. Per the germline V gene, CDR1 is MRHNA and CDR2 is SNTAGT. This CDR3 has 16 residues. Trimming took 3 bases from V and 5 from J; bases not matched to a gene: 9. Specimen: PBMCs, collected before ibrutinib treatment. The sequence was obtained from a human donor with chronic lymphocytic leukemia. This chain uses TRBV6-4 with TRBJ2-3, with TRBD1 matching 9 bases. The CDR3 here is CASSDLPGQGGDTQYF. The CDR3 region has the DNA TGTGCCAGCAGTGATCTACCGGGACAGGGAGGAGATACGCAGTATTTT.